The rows below give T cell receptor beta chains drawn from one sample of a study of blood T cell repertoires in COVID-19. Data came from immunoSEQ multiplex PCR; TCRdb stores just in-frame clones and leaves some out. Among over 50,000 clones listed, around 85% were seen once. Sequencing was carried out using peripheral blood. The receptors were sampled from a man between 65 and 85 years old with acute or convalescent COVID-19. Both conserved end residues are part of each CDR3. D genes are given only for firm matches. Expanded clones are given a class, and other clones once, few, many or no size at all.

TRBJ2-1	TRBV6-5	NA	TRBD1	TGTGCCAGCAAGAGACAGGGGGCCGATGAGCAGTTCTTC	CASKRQGADEQFF
TRBJ1-1	TRBV5-1	once	NA	TGCGCCAGCAGCTTGGTGCAGGGCCCTGGGACTGAAGCTTTCTTT	CASSLVQGPGTEAFF
TRBJ1-5	TRBV6-1	once	NA	TGTGCCAGCAGTGATGGGCCGATCAGACCCCAGCATTTT	CASSDGPIRPQHF
TRBJ1-5	TRBV19	NA	TRBD1	TGTGCCAGTAGTATTCAAACGACAGGGTCGTTTCAGCCCCAGCATTTT	CASSIQTTGSFQPQHF
TRBJ2-7	TRBV11-3	NA	NA	TGTGCCAGCAGCTTAAAGTCCGGGTACGAGCAGTACTTC	CASSLKSGYEQYF
TRBJ2-1	TRBV4-2	NA	TRBD1	TGTGCCAGCAGCCAAGACCCCGACAGGGGGTTCTACAATGAGCAGTTCTTC	CASSQDPDRGFYNEQFF
TRBJ2-7	TRBV20-1	NA	NA	TGCAGTGCTGAAACAGGGTACGAGCAGTACTTC	CSAETGYEQYF
TRBJ1-5	TRBV18	NA	NA	TGTGCCAGCTCCCCTGACAGGAATCAGCCCCAGCATTTT	CASSPDRNQPQHF
TRBJ2-5	TRBV5-1	NA	NA	TGCGCCAGCAGCTTGTTTGGGGGGATCTTCAACGGAGAGACCCAGTACTTC	CASSLFGGIFNGETQYF
TRBJ2-7	TRBV29-1	NA	TRBD1	TGCAGCGCTGCCCGGGACAGGGGGTACGAGCAGTACTTC	CSAARDRGYEQYF